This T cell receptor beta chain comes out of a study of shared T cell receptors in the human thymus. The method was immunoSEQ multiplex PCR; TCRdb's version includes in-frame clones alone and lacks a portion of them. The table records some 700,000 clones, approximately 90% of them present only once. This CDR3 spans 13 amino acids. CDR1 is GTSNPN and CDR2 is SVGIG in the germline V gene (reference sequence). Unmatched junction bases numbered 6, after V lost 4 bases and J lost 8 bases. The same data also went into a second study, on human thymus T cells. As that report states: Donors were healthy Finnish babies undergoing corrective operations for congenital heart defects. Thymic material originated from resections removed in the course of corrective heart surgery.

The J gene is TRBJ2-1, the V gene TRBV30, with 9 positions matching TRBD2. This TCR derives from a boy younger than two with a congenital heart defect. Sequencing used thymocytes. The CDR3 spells CAWTLAGWDEQFF. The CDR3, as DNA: TGTGCCTGGACGCTAGCGGGATGGGATGAGCAGTTCTTC.